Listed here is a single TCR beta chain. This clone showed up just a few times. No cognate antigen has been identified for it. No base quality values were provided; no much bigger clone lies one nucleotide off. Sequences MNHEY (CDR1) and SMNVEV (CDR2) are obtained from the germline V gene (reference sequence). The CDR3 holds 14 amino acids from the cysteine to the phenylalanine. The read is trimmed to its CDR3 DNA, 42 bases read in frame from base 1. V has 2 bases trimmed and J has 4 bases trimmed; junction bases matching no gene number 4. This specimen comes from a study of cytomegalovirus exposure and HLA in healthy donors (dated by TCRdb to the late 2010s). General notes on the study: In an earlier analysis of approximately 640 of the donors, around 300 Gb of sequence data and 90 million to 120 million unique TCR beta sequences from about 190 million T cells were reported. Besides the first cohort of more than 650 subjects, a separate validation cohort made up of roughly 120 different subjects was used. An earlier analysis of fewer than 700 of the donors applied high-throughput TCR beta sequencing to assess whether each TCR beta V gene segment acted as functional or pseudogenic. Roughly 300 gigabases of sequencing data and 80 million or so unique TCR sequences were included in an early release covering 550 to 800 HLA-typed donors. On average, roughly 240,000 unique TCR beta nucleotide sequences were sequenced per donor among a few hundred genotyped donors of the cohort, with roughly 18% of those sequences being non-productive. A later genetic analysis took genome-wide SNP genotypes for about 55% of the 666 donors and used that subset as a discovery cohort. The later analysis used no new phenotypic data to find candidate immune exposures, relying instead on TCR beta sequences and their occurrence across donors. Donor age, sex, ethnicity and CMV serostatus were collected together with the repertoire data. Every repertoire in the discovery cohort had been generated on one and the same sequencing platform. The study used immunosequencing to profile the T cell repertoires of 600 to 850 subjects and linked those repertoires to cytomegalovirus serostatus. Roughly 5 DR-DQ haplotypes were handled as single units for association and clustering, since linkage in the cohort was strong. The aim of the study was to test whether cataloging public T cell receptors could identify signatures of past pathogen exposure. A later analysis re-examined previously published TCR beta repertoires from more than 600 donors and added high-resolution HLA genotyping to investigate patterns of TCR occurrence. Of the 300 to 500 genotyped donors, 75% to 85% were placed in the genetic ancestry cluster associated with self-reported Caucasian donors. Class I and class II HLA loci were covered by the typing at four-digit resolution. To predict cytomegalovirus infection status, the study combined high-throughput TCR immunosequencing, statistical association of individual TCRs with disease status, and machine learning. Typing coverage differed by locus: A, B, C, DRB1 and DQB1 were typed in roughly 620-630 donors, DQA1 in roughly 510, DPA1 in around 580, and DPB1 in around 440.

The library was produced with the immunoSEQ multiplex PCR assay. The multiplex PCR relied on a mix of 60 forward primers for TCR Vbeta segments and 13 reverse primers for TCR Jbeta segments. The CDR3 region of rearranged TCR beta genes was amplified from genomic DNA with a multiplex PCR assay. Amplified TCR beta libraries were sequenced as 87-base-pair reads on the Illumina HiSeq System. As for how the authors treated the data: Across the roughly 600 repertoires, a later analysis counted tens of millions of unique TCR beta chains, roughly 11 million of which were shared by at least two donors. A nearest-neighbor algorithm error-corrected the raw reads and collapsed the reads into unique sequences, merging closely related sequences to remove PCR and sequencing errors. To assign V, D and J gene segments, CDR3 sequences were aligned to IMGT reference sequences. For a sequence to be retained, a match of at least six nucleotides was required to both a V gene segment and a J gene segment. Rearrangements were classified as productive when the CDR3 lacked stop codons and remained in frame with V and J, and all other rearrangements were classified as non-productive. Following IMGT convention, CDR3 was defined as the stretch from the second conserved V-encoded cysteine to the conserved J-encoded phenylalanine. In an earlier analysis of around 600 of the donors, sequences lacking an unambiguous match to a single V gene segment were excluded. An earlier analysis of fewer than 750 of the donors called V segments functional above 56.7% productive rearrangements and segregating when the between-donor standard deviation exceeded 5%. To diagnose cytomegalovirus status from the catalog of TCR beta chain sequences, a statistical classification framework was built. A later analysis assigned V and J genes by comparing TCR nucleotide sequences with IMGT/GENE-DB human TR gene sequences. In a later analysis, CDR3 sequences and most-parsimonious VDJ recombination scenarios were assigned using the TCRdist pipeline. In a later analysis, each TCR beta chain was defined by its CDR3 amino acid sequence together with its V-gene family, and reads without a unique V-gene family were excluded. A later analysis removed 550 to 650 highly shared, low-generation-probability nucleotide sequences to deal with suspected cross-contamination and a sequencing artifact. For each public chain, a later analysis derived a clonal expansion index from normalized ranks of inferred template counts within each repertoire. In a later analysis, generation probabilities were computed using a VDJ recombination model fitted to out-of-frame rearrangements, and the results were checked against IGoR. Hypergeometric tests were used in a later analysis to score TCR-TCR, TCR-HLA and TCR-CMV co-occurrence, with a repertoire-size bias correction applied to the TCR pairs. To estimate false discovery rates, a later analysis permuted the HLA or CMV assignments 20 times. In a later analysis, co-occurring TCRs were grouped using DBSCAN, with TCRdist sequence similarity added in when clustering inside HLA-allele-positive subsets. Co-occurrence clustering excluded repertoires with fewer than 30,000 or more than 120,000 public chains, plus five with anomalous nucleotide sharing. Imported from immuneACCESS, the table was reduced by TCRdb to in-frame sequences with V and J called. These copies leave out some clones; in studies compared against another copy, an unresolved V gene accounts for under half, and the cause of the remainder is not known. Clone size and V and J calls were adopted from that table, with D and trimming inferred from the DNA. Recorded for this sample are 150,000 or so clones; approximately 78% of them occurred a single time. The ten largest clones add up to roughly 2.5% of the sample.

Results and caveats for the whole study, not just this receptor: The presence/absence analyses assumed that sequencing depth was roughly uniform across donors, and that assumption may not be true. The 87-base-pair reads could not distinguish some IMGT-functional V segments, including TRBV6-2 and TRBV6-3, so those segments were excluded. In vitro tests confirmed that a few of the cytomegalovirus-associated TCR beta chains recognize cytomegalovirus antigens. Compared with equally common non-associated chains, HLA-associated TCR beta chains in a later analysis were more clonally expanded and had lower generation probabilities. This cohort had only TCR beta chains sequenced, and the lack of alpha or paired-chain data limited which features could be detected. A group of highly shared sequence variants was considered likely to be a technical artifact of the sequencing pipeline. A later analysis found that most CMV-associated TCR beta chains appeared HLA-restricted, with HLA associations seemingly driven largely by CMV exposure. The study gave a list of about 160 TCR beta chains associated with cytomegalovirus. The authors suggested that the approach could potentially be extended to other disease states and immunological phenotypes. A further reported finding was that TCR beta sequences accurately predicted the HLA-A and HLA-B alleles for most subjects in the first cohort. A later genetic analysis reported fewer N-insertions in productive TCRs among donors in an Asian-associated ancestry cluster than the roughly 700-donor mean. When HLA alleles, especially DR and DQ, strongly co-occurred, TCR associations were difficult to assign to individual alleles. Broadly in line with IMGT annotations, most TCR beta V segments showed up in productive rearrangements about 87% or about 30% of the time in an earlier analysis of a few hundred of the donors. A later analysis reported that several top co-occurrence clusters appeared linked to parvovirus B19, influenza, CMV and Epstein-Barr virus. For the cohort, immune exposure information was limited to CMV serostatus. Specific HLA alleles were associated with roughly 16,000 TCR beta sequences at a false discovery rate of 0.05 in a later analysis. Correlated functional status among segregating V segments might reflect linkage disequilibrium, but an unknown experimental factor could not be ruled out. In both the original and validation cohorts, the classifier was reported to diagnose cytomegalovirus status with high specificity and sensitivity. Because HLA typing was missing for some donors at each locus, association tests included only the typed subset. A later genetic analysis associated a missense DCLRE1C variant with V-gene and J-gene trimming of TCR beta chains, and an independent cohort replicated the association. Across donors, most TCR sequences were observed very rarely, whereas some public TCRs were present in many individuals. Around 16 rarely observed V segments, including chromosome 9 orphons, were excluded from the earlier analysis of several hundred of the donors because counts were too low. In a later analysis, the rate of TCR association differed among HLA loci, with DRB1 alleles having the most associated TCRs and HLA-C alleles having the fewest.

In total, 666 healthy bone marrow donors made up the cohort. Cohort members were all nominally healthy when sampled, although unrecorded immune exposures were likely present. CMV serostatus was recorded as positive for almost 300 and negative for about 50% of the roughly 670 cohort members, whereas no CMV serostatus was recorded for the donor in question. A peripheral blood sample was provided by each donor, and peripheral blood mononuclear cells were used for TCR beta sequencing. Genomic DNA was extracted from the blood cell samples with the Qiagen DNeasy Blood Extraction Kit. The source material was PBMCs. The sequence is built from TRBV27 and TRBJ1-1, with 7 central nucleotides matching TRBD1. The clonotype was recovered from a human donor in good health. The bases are TGTGCCAGCAGTTTAGAGGGGGCCGGCACTGAAGCTTTCTTT. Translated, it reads CASSLEGAGTEAFF.